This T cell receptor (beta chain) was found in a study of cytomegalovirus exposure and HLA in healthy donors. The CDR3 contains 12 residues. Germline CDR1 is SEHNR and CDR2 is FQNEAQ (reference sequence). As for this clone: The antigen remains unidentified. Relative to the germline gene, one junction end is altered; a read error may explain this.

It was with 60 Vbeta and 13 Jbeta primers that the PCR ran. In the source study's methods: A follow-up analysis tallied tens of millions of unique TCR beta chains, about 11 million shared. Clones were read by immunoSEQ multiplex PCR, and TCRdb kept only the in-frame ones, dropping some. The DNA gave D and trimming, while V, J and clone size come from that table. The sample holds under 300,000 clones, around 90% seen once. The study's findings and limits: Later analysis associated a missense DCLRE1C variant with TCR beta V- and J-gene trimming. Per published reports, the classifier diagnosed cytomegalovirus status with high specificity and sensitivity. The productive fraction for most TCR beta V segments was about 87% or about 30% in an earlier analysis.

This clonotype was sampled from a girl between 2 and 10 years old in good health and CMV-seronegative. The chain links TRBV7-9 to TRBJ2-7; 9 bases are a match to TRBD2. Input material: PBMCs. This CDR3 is CSSRREGYEQYF. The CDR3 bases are TGTTCCAGCAGGCGGGAGGGGTACGAGCAGTACTTC. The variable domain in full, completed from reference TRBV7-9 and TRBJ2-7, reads DTGVSQNPRHKITKRGQNVTFRCDPISEHNRLYWYRQTLGQGPEFLTYFQNEAQLEKSRLLSDRFSAERPKGSFSTLEIQRTEQGDSAMYLCSSRREGYEQYFGPGTRLTVT.